This T cell receptor beta chain was captured in a study of blood T cell repertoires in COVID-19. Study-level background: Collection of acute and convalescent COVID-19 samples took place in the United States, Italy and Spain. Nucleic acid was either cDNA or gDNA, and it came from T cells, B-cell-depleted T cells, or PBMCs.

V was trimmed by 11 bases and J by 2 bases, leaving 12 bases between them. Germline-derived CDR1 and CDR2 are SEHNR and FQNEAQ (reference sequence). This CDR3 has 13 residues. As handled by the study authors: Using reference gene primer amplification, nucleated cell counts were estimated. Clones were read by immunoSEQ multiplex PCR, and TCRdb kept only the in-frame ones, dropping some. The V and J calls and clone size come from that table; D and trimming were worked out from the DNA. The repertoire holds about 150,000 clones, with 80% as singletons. This clonotype was obtained from a woman between 50 and 59 years old with acute or convalescent COVID-19. The rearrangement joins TRBV7-9 to TRBJ2-2; D possibly corresponds to TRBD2 (5 bases). Material for sequencing was peripheral blood. CDR3 sequence: CALSEANTGELFF. The CDR3 bases are TGTGCCTTGTCGGAGGCTAACACCGGGGAGCTGTTTTTT.